The 32 T cell receptor beta chains below come from one sample, sequenced in a study of vaccination and CD4 T cells after COVID-19. Cultured CD4+ T cell DNA was sequenced using the Oncomine TCR Beta short-read assay. TCRdb passed the PCR reads through MiXCR, listing each CDR3 protein once. The sample lists roughly 7,500 distinct CDR3 sequences, about 50% seen once, with 15% to 25% in the top ten. The treatment: approximately nine-day PBMC culture with coronavirus spike peptide pools or control peptides (ViraFEST assay). No antigens are known for them. Sequencing input: CD4+ T cells from blood, cultured in vitro. These receptors were taken from a human donor who had recovered from COVID-19.

This clonotype was observed a handful of times. The rearrangement links TRBV14 to TRBJ2-7; 8 nucleotides align to TRBD1. The length of the CDR3 is 14 residues. Germline loops: CDR1 SGHDN, CDR2 FVKESK. After removal of 2 bases from V and 4 bases from J, the junction contained 4 bases not matched to a gene. The CDR3 region is CASSQRTGNYEQYF. The CDR3 DNA reads as TGTGCCAGCAGCCAACGGACAGGGAATTACGAGCAGTACTTC.

The V and J genes are TRBV2 and TRBJ1-5; D not certain. The CDR3 loop spans 13 amino acids. Germline V gene data show CDR1 as SNHLY and CDR2 as FYNNEI. V was pared by 4 bases and J by 1 base, with 5 bases between. The CDR3 coding sequence is TGTGCCAGCAGTGGATTAAGCAATCAGCCCCAGCATTTT. Translation: CASSGLSNQPQHF.

There are a few counts of this clonotype. This chain joins TRBV2 and TRBJ1-2; no reliable D call. Germline CDR1 is SNHLY and CDR2 is FYNNEI. V was clipped by 2 bases and J by 7 bases, with 8 bases between them. This CDR3 contains 12 residues. CDR3 bases: TGTGCCAGCAGTGAACAGGAAGTTGGCTACACCTTC. Protein sequence: CASSEQEVGYTF.

This clonotype has more than one count but fewer than ten. CDR3 loop: CSATPTGYGYEAFF. For the CDR3, the DNA is TGCAGTGCCACCCCCACAGGGTACGGATATGAAGCTTTCTTT. The V call is TRBV20-1, the J call TRBJ1-1, with a weak D call TRBD1 (6 bases). This CDR3 region has 14 residues. CDR1 and CDR2 (germline): DFQATT, SNEGSKA (reference sequence). The V gene lost 6 bases and the J gene lost 7 bases, with 21 bases spanning the gap.

This chain uses TRBV27 with TRBJ2-7, with TRBD1 identical over 10 bases. This CDR3 contains 15 residues. CDR1 and CDR2 (germline): MNHEY, SMNVEV (reference sequence). J lost 2 bases, V lost 5 bases, and 6 bases had no gene match. This chain's CDR3 is CASSLGQGVTYEQYF. As DNA, the CDR3 is TGTGCCAGCAGTCTAGGACAGGGGGTTACCTACGAGCAGTACTTC.

The rearrangement uses TRBV11-3 and TRBJ2-5, with D perhaps matching TRBD1 (5 bases). CDR1 is SGHNT and CDR2 is YENEEA in the germline V gene. The V and J ends lost 3 bases and 2 bases respectively, with 13 bases between them. The CDR3 totals 15 residues. The CDR3 nucleotides are TGTGCCAGCAGCTTTTCGACAGATACTCAAGAGACCCAGTACTTC. Translation: CASSFSTDTQETQYF.

The chain combines TRBV7-2 with TRBJ2-1, with a weak D call TRBD2 (6 bases). The CDR3 contains 14 residues. The germline V gene encodes CDR1 SGHTA and CDR2 FQGNSA. The ends were cut back, 5 bases at V and 9 bases at J, with 17 bases in the middle. In DNA form, the CDR3 reads TGTGCCAGCAGCCGCATCTCCCGAGCGGGTGAGCAGTTCTTC. Translating it yields CASSRISRAGEQFF. Looking up the rest from reference TRBV7-2 and TRBJ2-1 gives the full variable domain: GAGVSQSPSNKVTEKGKDVELRCDPISGHTALYWYRQSLGQGLEFLIYFQGNSAPDKSGLPSDRFSAERTGGSVSTLTIQRTQQEDSAVYLCASSRISRAGEQFFGPGTRLTVL.

The rearrangement links TRBV7-2 to TRBJ1-1, with D tentatively TRBD1 (6 bases). Per the germline V gene, CDR1 is SGHTA and CDR2 is FQGNSA. The V end was cut by 5 bases, the J end by 0 bases, with 10 bases between. The CDR3 runs 14 residues. The CDR3 DNA is TGTGCCAGCAGCGGGGGCAGGGTGAACACTGAAGCTTTCTTT. Its translation is CASSGGRVNTEAFF.

By frequency in the sample, this clonotype is medium-sized (0.01 to 0.1%). The chain has TRBV7-6 and TRBJ1-3; D is uncertain. The CDR3 length is 14 residues. The germline V gene encodes CDR1 SGHVS and CDR2 FNYEAQ. Trimming took off 5 bases at V and 8 bases at J, with 16 bases between the two ends. CDR3 DNA sequence: TGTGCCAGCAGCGCGCCGGCCCAGGCGGACACCATATATTTT. It codes for CASSAPAQADTIYF.

The chain joins TRBV7-2 to TRBJ2-7; no definite D call. Per the germline V gene, CDR1 is SGHTA and CDR2 is FQGNSA. Trimming removed 5 bases at V and 2 bases at J, with 10 bases between. CDR3 length: 13 residues. CDR3 sequence: CASSASPPYEQYF. CDR3 bases: TGTGCCAGCAGCGCCTCCCCCCCCTACGAGCAGTACTTC.

The chain links TRBV28 to TRBJ2-5; 7 nucleotides line up with TRBD2. The germline CDR1 and CDR2 sequences are MDHEN and SYDVKM. The length of the CDR3 is 14 residues. V was pared by 5 bases and J by 2 bases, with 5 bases of the junction left unmatched. The CDR3 loop is CASSPLAFQETQYF. CDR3 nucleotides: TGTGCCAGCAGTCCACTAGCGTTTCAAGAGACCCAGTACTTC.

This rearrangement joins TRBV6-1 to TRBJ2-7, with D perhaps TRBD1 (5 bases). V lost 0 bases and J 0 bases, leaving 9 bases between the germline ends. Germline CDR1 is MNHNS and CDR2 is SASEGT. This CDR3 is 15 amino acids long. CDR3 amino acids: CASSEAYQGSYEQYF. The CDR3 DNA follows: TGTGCCAGCAGTGAAGCTTATCAGGGCTCCTACGAGCAGTACTTC.

This clonotype was seen a few times. J is TRBJ1-6 and V is TRBV11-2; TRBD1 is a possible D gene (5 bases). Trimming stripped 0 bases from V and 6 bases from J, with 15 bases between. Germline V gene data show CDR1 as SGHAT and CDR2 as FQNNGV. The CDR3 extends over 17 amino acids. The CDR3: CASSLDRFKGFNSPLHF. The CDR3 region has the DNA TGTGCCAGCAGCTTAGATCGGTTCAAGGGGTTTAATTCACCCCTCCACTTT.

The chain joins TRBV7-3 to TRBJ2-5, with D perhaps TRBD1 or TRBD2 (6 bases each). The CDR3 covers 15 residues. The V end lost 1 base, the J end lost 1 base, and 10 bases lay between the germline ends. CDR1 is SGHTA and CDR2 is FQGTGA in the germline V gene. The CDR3 DNA reads TGTGCCAGCAGCTTAAGAGGGGGGACCCAAGAGACCCAGTACTTC. Its protein is CASSLRGGTQETQYF. The variable domain in full, completed from reference TRBV7-3 and TRBJ2-5, reads GAGVSQTPSNKVTEKGKYVELRCDPISGHTALYWYRQSLGQGPEFLIYFQGTGAADDSGLPNDRFFAVRPEGSVSTLKIQRTERGDSAVYLCASSLRGGTQETQYFGPGTRLLVL.

The chain uses TRBV28 and TRBJ1-1, with D unresolved. Germline lookup yields CDR1 MDHEN and CDR2 SYDVKM. The V and J ends lost 5 bases and 2 bases respectively, with 15 bases between them. The CDR3 is 15 amino acids. Here the CDR3 reads CASSETVTLNTEAFF. CDR3 sequence (DNA): TGTGCCAGCAGTGAAACAGTAACCCTAAACACTGAAGCTTTCTTT.

This rearrangement joins TRBV7-9 to TRBJ1-2, with a possible D match to TRBD1 (5 bases). The CDR3 length is 16 residues. Germline assignment: CDR1 SEHNR and CDR2 FQNEAQ (reference sequence). V was clipped by 7 bases and J by 0 bases, with 18 bases between them. The CDR3 region has the DNA TGTGCCAGCACTTGGGATGGGGCCGAAGCTAACTATGGCTACACCTTC. Its translation: CASTWDGAEANYGYTF. The variable domain in full, with the rest retrieved from reference TRBV7-9 and TRBJ1-2, is DTGVSQNPRHKITKRGQNVTFRCDPISEHNRLYWYRQTLGQGPEFLTYFQNEAQLEKSRLLSDRFSAERPKGSFSTLEIQRTEQGDSAMYLCASTWDGAEANYGYTFGSGTRLTVV.

There are a few counts of this clonotype. V and J are TRBV7-2 and TRBJ1-1; 8 bases fit TRBD1. Germline CDR1 SGHTA, CDR2 FQGNSA. The V and J ends lost 5 bases and 1 base, in that order; junction bases with no gene match: 6. The CDR3 runs 15 residues. CDR3 region: CASSIRTGPNTEAFF. CDR3 coding DNA: TGTGCCAGCAGCATTCGGACAGGGCCGAACACTGAAGCTTTCTTT.

This chain links TRBV7-6 with TRBJ1-5; tentative D call: TRBD1 (6 bases). Germline lookup yields CDR1 SGHVS and CDR2 FNYEAQ. The CDR3 extends over 12 amino acids. Here the CDR3 reads CVGAGGNQPQHF. The CDR3 DNA reads TGTGTAGGGGCAGGGGGCAATCAGCCCCAGCATTTT.

The J gene is TRBJ1-6, the V gene TRBV27; a possible D gene is TRBD1 (5 bases). V was trimmed by 6 bases and J by 14 bases, leaving 23 bases between them. The CDR3 length is 15 residues. CDR1 MNHEY and CDR2 SMNVEV come from the germline V gene (reference sequence). The CDR3 here is CASSRTGPDAKTLHF. The CDR3, as DNA: TGTGCCAGCAGCCGAACAGGACCGGACGCTAAGACCCTCCACTTT.

The chain is built from TRBV20-1 and TRBJ2-3; D is possibly TRBD2 (6 bases). From germline, CDR1 is DFQATT and CDR2 SNEGSKA (reference sequence). V gave up 0 bases and J gave up 2 bases, with 15 bases separating them. This CDR3 region has 16 residues. In DNA form, the CDR3 reads TGCAGTGCTAGAGATTTCGGCGGGGTCTTCACAGATACGCAGTATTTT. It is translated as CSARDFGGVFTDTQYF.

V usage is TRBV7-2 and J usage is TRBJ2-7; the D gene is possibly TRBD2 (7 bases). The CDR3 extends over 13 amino acids. Germline V gene data show CDR1 as SGHTA and CDR2 as FQGNSA. Trimming stripped 3 bases from V and 4 bases from J, with 10 bases between. CDR3 protein: CASSFRGGYEQYF. The CDR3 coding sequence is TGTGCCAGCAGCTTTAGGGGGGGATACGAGCAGTACTTC.

The chain recombines TRBV29-1 with TRBJ1-5; TRBD1 agrees at 9 bases. The trim removed 6 bases at V and 4 bases at J, leaving 7 bases unmatched. The germline gives CDR1 SQVTM, CDR2 ANQGSEA. The CDR3 totals 14 residues. CDR3 amino acids: CSVQDRGQNQPQHF. CDR3 in DNA: TGCAGCGTCCAGGACAGGGGTCAAAATCAGCCCCAGCATTTT.

The rearrangement joins TRBV6-1 to TRBJ2-7; D gene unclear. CDR1 is MNHNS, CDR2 SASEGT, per germline. V shed 2 bases and J shed 1 base, with 9 bases lying between them. The CDR3 runs 14 residues. As DNA, the CDR3 is TGTGCCAGCAGTGAAATTTATGGGTCCTACGAGCAGTACTTC. It is translated as CASSEIYGSYEQYF.

This chain links TRBV19 with TRBJ1-2; D perhaps matches TRBD1 (5 bases). V was pared by 5 bases and J by 2 bases, with 6 bases between. Per the germline V gene, CDR1 is LNHDA and CDR2 is SQIVND (reference sequence). This CDR3 region has 12 residues. CDR3: CASSRQNYGYTF. In DNA form, the CDR3 reads TGTGCCAGTAGTCGACAGAACTATGGCTACACCTTC. Filled out from reference TRBV19 and TRBJ1-2, the complete variable domain reads DGGITQSPKYLFRKEGQNVTLSCEQNLNHDAMYWYRQDPGQGLRLIYYSQIVNDFQKGDIAEGYSVSREKKESFPLTVTSAQKNPTAFYLCASSRQNYGYTFGSGTRLTVV.

This sequence joins TRBV3-1 and TRBJ2-1; 9 bases are a match to TRBD2. Trimming removed 1 base from V and 7 bases from J; junction bases left unmatched: 8. The germline V gene encodes CDR1 LGHDT and CDR2 YNNKEL (reference sequence). This CDR3 comprises 16 residues. This CDR3 is CASSQVRRGGLNEQFF. CDR3 nucleotides: TGTGCCAGCAGCCAAGTTCGGCGGGGGGGCCTAAATGAGCAGTTCTTC.

This clonotype was seen more than once but under ten times. The CDR3, as DNA: TGTGCCAGCAGTTTACGGTTCGACGCGACTAACTATGGCTACACCTTC. Protein: CASSLRFDATNYGYTF. The chain carries TRBV27 and TRBJ1-2, with unresolved D. There are 16 residues in the CDR3. V lost 2 bases and J lost 0, with 13 bases in between. The V gene's germline CDR1 is MNHEY and CDR2 SMNVEV (reference sequence).

The rearrangement uses TRBV5-4 and TRBJ1-2; tentative D call: TRBD1 (6 bases). Per germline, CDR1 SGHNT and CDR2 YYREEE (reference sequence). The CDR3 has 14 amino acids. V was pared by 0 bases and J by 7 bases, with 13 bases between. CDR3 nucleotides: TGTGCCAGCAGCTTGGGGACAGTTCCTGGTGGCTACACCTTC. As protein: CASSLGTVPGGYTF.

The rearrangement links TRBV18 to TRBJ1-1; 8 nucleotides align to TRBD1. Trimming took 3 bases from V and 5 from J; bases not matched to a gene: 5. Germline assignment: CDR1 KGHSH and CDR2 LQKENI. The CDR3 covers 14 residues. This CDR3 reads CASSPEQGGTEAFF. The CDR3 DNA reads as TGTGCCAGCTCACCGGAACAGGGGGGGACTGAAGCTTTCTTT.

A few counts support this clonotype. This chain connects TRBV11-2 to TRBJ1-3; D is uncertain. V lost 10 bases and J 0 bases, leaving 16 bases between the germline ends. The CDR3 loop spans 15 amino acids. Germline V gene lookup returns CDR1 SGHAT and CDR2 FQNNGV. Here the CDR3 DNA reads TGTGCCACGGCTTTCTCGGAGCACTCTGGAAACACCATATATTTT. It specifies CATAFSEHSGNTIYF. Combining the CDR3 with reference TRBV11-2 and TRBJ1-3 gives the whole variable domain EAGVAQSPRYKIIEKRQSVAFWCNPISGHATLYWYQQILGQGPKLLIQFQNNGVVDDSQLPKDRFSAERLKGVDSTLKIQPAKLEDSAVYLCATAFSEHSGNTIYFGEGSWLTVV.

The table lists this clonotype with a few counts. V gene TRBV20-1 combines with J gene TRBJ2-5; 9 bases fit TRBD1. This CDR3 comprises 15 residues. The V segment lost 2 bases and the J segment 1 base; nucleotides outside the gene matches: 5. Per the germline V gene, CDR1 is DFQATT and CDR2 is SNEGSKA (reference sequence). The CDR3 reads CSARKQGALQETQYF. CDR3 nucleotides: TGCAGTGCTAGAAAACAGGGGGCCCTCCAAGAGACCCAGTACTTC.

Only a few counts were recorded for this clonotype. The chain employs TRBV6-2 or TRBV6-3 and TRBJ2-1; possibly TRBD2 for D (7 bases). Germline CDR1 MNHEY, CDR2 SVGEGT. The V end lost 2 bases, the J end lost 7 bases, and 9 bases lay between the germline ends. The CDR3 sequence is 13 residues long. The chain's CDR3 is CASSYRGANEQFF. The CDR3, as DNA: TGTGCCAGCAGTTACCGGGGGGCTAATGAGCAGTTCTTC.

This clonotype has just a few counts. The genes are TRBV7-9 and TRBJ1-1; D ambiguous. This CDR3 region has 13 residues. Per the germline V gene, CDR1 is SEHNR and CDR2 is FQNEAQ (reference sequence). Between the trimmed V and J ends, which lost 5 bases and 1 base, there was a span of 8 bases. The CDR3, as DNA: TGTGCCAGCAGCACGGGCCGGAACACTGAAGCTTTCTTT. It encodes CASSTGRNTEAFF.